One and the same sample provided the 26 T cell receptor beta chains below, sequenced in a study of shared clonotypes between healthy human individuals. Clones were read by immunoSEQ multiplex PCR, and TCRdb kept only the in-frame ones, dropping some. The profile shows 300,000 to 400,000 clones, about nine tenths of them singletons. Sample: memory CD8+ T cells sorted from blood. Subset noted: CD45RO+ cells pooled with CCR7-negative TemRA cells. Receptors were obtained from a man younger than 35 in good health.

The chain links TRBV7-9 to TRBJ2-7, with no clear D. Germline CDR1 SEHNR, CDR2 FQNEAQ (reference sequence). V was pared by 2 bases and J by 2 bases, with 10 bases between. The CDR3 covers 14 residues. The CDR3 protein is CASSLLGGTYEQYF. Written as DNA, the CDR3 is TGTGCCAGCAGCTTACTGGGTGGAACCTACGAGCAGTACTTC. The entire variable domain, with the rest obtained from reference TRBV7-9 and TRBJ2-7, is as follows: DTGVSQNPRHKITKRGQNVTFRCDPISEHNRLYWYRQTLGQGPEFLTYFQNEAQLEKSRLLSDRFSAERPKGSFSTLEIQRTEQGDSAMYLCASSLLGGTYEQYFGPGTRLTVT.

The V and J genes are TRBV5-6 and TRBJ1-1; 10 bases are shared with TRBD1. The CDR3 has 15 amino acids. V gave up 3 bases and J gave up 3 bases; unmatched junction bases: 5. Germline CDR1 is SGHDT and CDR2 is YYEEEE. The CDR3 here is CASSSGQGGYTEAFF. As DNA, the CDR3 is TGTGCCAGCAGCTCAGGACAGGGGGGGTACACTGAAGCTTTCTTT.

V and J are TRBV10-3 and TRBJ1-2; D remains ambiguous. This CDR3 spans 12 amino acids. The V gene lost 5 bases and the J gene lost 6 bases, with 10 bases spanning the gap. The germline V gene has CDR1 ENHRY and CDR2 SYGVKD. The chain's CDR3 is CAISKDGDGYTF. The CDR3 DNA reads as TGTGCCATCAGTAAGGACGGAGATGGCTACACCTTC.

This clone was seen only once. The sample holds other DNA sequences that translate to the same CDR3. The chain employs TRBV5-1 and TRBJ2-7; D is undetermined. Germline V gene sequence: CDR1 SGHRS, CDR2 YFSETQ. Deletions cut 3 bases from V and 2 bases from J, with 6 bases between. CDR3 length: 12 residues. The CDR3 bases are TGCGCCAGCAGCTCTGGAACCTACGAGCAGTACTTC. Its protein product is CASSSGTYEQYF.

This chain connects TRBV10-1 to TRBJ2-7, with 12 bases fitting TRBD1. Germline assignment: CDR1 WNHNN and CDR2 SYGVQD (reference sequence). V was pared by 10 bases and J by 3 bases, with 10 bases of the junction left unmatched. CDR3 length: 15 residues. CDR3 nucleotides: TGCGCCAACCTGACCGGGACAGGGGGCCTCTACGAGCAGTACTTC. It yields the protein CANLTGTGGLYEQYF.

This chain links TRBV6-1 with TRBJ2-7; D might be TRBD2 (6 bases). This CDR3 contains 13 residues. From germline, CDR1 is MNHNS and CDR2 SASEGT. V shed 6 bases and J shed 0 bases, with 9 bases lying between them. The CDR3 spells CASRGLSSYEQYF. CDR3 in DNA: TGTGCCAGCAGGGGACTCAGCTCCTACGAGCAGTACTTC.

The rearrangement joins TRBV7-6 to TRBJ2-1; D is unresolved. Trimming pared 6 bases from V and 6 bases from J, leaving 12 bases between. Germline CDR1 reads SGHVS; CDR2 reads FNYEAQ. The CDR3 loop spans 13 amino acids. The CDR3 is CASSLADPNEQFF. DNA of the CDR3: TGTGCCAGCAGTCTCGCTGACCCCAATGAGCAGTTCTTC.

This chain connects TRBV19 to TRBJ2-7; 11 positions match TRBD2. The CDR3 spans 14 residues. With V trimmed by 2 bases and J by 3 bases, 0 bases remained unmatched. Looked up from germline, CDR1 is LNHDA and CDR2 is SQIVND (reference sequence). The CDR3 protein is CASSILAGGYEQYF. CDR3 bases: TGTGCCAGTAGTATACTAGCGGGGGGCTACGAGCAGTACTTC.

V gene TRBV4-3 combines with J gene TRBJ2-2; TRBD2 is a possible D gene (6 bases). The CDR3 runs to 15 residues. Germline CDR1 reads LGHNA; CDR2 reads YSLEER. Trimming cost V 5 bases and J 2 bases, with 12 bases left between them. CDR3 bases: TGCGCCAGCAGCTTGGGACTCCTTAACACCGGGGAGCTGTTTTTT. This sequence encodes CASSLGLLNTGELFF.

CDR3 bases: TGCGCCAGCAGCCAAGAGCCGGGACAGAACTATGGCTACACCTTC. The encoded protein is CASSQEPGQNYGYTF. The V gene is TRBV4-1, the J gene TRBJ1-2; TRBD1 matches at 7 bases. This CDR3 is 15 amino acids long. Germline V gene data show CDR1 as MGHRA and CDR2 as YSYEKL. Trimming took 0 bases from V and 2 from J; bases not matched to a gene: 3.

This sequence joins TRBV27 and TRBJ2-1; TRBD2 agrees at 11 bases. V lost 4 bases to trimming and J lost 6 bases; unmatched junction nucleotides: 2. CDR1 and CDR2 from the germline V gene are MNHEY and SMNVEV (reference sequence). The CDR3 is 14 residues long. The CDR3 nucleotides are TGTGCCAGCAGTTCACTAGCGGGAGTCAATGAGCAGTTCTTC. Translated, it gives CASSSLAGVNEQFF.

The table lists this clone with a count of one. The CDR3 DNA reads as TGTGCCAGCAGTGAAGGGGGCTCCTACAATGAGCAGTTCTTC. Protein product: CASSEGGSYNEQFF. The chain combines TRBV6-1 with TRBJ2-1; D remains ambiguous. V lost 1 base and J 0 bases, leaving 4 bases between the germline ends. Germline V CDR1 and CDR2: MNHNS, SASEGT. The CDR3 contains 14 residues.

The chain is built from TRBV4-2 and TRBJ1-3; a possible D gene is TRBD1 (6 bases). Germline V gene lookup returns CDR1 LGHNA and CDR2 YNFKEQ. V was pared by 0 bases and J by 4 bases, with 16 bases between. The CDR3 is 17 amino acids. The CDR3 coding sequence is TGTGCCAGCAGCCAAGAGGGGGGGGCCGAGGCAGGAAACACCATATATTTT. Translation gives CASSQEGGAEAGNTIYF.

V gene TRBV6-1 combines with J gene TRBJ1-2, with 12 bases lining up with TRBD1. V dropped 2 bases and J dropped 4; count of bases not matched to a gene: 8. There are 17 residues in the CDR3. Looked up from germline, CDR1 is MNHNS and CDR2 is SASEGT. CDR3 protein: CASSERGQGAVSYGYTF. CDR3 coding DNA: TGTGCCAGCAGTGAAAGGGGACAGGGGGCGGTGAGCTATGGCTACACCTTC.

This chain connects TRBV5-1 to TRBJ2-7; 7 bases match TRBD1. With V trimmed by 4 bases and J by 5 bases, 6 bases remained unmatched. The germline V gene encodes CDR1 SGHRS and CDR2 YFSETQ. This CDR3 has 13 residues. The CDR3 sequence is CASSRVGGHEQYF. The CDR3 DNA reads TGCGCCAGCAGCCGCGTAGGGGGCCACGAGCAGTACTTC.

V gene TRBV6-1 combines with J gene TRBJ1-1; unclear D gene. Germline CDR1 MNHNS, CDR2 SASEGT. The ends were cut back, 8 bases at V and 0 bases at J, with 16 bases in the middle. CDR3 length: 15 residues. CDR3 nucleotide sequence: TGTGCCAGCGGGTACGAACTAGGGATGAACACTGAAGCTTTCTTT. It is translated as CASGYELGMNTEAFF.

Here the CDR3 DNA reads TGTGCCAGCAGTCGGGGGACAGTCCAGCTCACTGAAGCTTTCTTT. This gives the protein CASSRGTVQLTEAFF. This rearrangement joins TRBV2 to TRBJ1-1, with TRBD1 matching over 7 bases. The CDR3 covers 15 residues. Trimming cost V 5 bases and J 4 bases; bases outside gene matches: 10. Germline CDR1 is SNHLY and CDR2 is FYNNEI.

This chain joins TRBV5-6 and TRBJ1-1; D is uncertain. Trimming removed 4 bases from V and 7 bases from J, with 14 bases in between. The CDR3 length is 13 residues. Germline V CDR1 and CDR2: SGHDT, YYEEEE. The CDR3 region is CASSPMGDFEAFF. CDR3 nucleotide sequence: TGTGCCAGCAGCCCTATGGGCGACTTTGAAGCTTTCTTT.

The rearrangement uses TRBV6-1 and TRBJ2-7; D possibly corresponds to TRBD1 (6 bases). Germline V gives CDR1 MNHNS, CDR2 SASEGT. Trimming took off 5 bases at V and 3 bases at J, with 14 bases between the two ends. This CDR3 spans 14 amino acids. Here the CDR3 reads CASSRNLQGYEQYF. Written as DNA, the CDR3 is TGTGCCAGCAGTAGAAACCTACAGGGCTACGAGCAGTACTTC.

The rearrangement joins TRBV5-4 to TRBJ1-2; tentative D call: TRBD1 (6 bases). The CDR3 has 17 amino acids. CDR1 is SGHNT, CDR2 YYREEE, per germline (reference sequence). V was shortened by 4 bases and J by 1 base, with 20 bases between the two germline ends. For the CDR3, the DNA is TGTGCCAGCAGCGGGACAAAACGGGGGGTATTTAACTATGGCTACACCTTC. Translation gives CASSGTKRGVFNYGYTF.

This rearrangement joins TRBV5-1 to TRBJ1-4; 7 bases map to TRBD1. The CDR3 loop spans 15 amino acids. The germline V gene has CDR1 SGHRS and CDR2 YFSETQ. V lost 4 bases to trimming and J lost 0 bases; unmatched junction nucleotides: 3. The CDR3 protein is CASSPGTATNEKLFF. CDR3 bases: TGCGCCAGCAGCCCAGGGACAGCAACTAATGAAAAACTGTTTTTT. Using reference TRBV5-1 and TRBJ1-4 for the parts outside the CDR3, the full variable domain is KAGVTQTPRYLIKTRGQQVTLSCSPISGHRSVSWYQQTPGQGLQFLFEYFSETQRNKGNFPGRFSGRQFSNSRSEMNVSTLELGDSALYLCASSPGTATNEKLFFGSGTQLSVL.

V is TRBV2 and J is TRBJ1-6; D is uncertain. Germline assignment: CDR1 SNHLY and CDR2 FYNNEI. The V gene lost 8 bases and the J gene lost 7 bases, with 18 bases spanning the gap. This CDR3 is built from 15 residues. The CDR3 loop reads CASSPQGGGNSPLHF. DNA for the CDR3: TGTGCCAGCTCGCCCCAAGGAGGCGGCAATTCACCCCTCCACTTT.

The chain couples TRBV9 to TRBJ1-5; D gene uncertain. Germline V gene sequence: CDR1 SGDLS, CDR2 YYNGEE. V dropped 4 bases and J dropped 6 bases, with 11 bases sitting between them. The CDR3 consists of 13 residues. The CDR3 loop reads CASSLDASQPQHF. The CDR3 DNA reads as TGTGCCAGCAGCCTGGACGCGAGTCAGCCCCAGCATTTT.

The chain couples TRBV27 to TRBJ2-7; a possible D gene is TRBD1 (5 bases). This CDR3 is built from 14 residues. Germline lookup yields CDR1 MNHEY and CDR2 SMNVEV (reference sequence). The V end was cut by 5 bases, the J end by 6 bases, with 17 bases between. Written as DNA, the CDR3 is TGTGCCAGCAGTGTAACAGGACCCCAGGGCGAGCAGTACTTC. Its translation is CASSVTGPQGEQYF.

The V call is TRBV4-1, the J call TRBJ2-7; D unresolved. V dropped 0 bases and J dropped 5 bases, with 8 bases sitting between them. The germline V gene encodes CDR1 MGHRA and CDR2 YSYEKL. This CDR3 is built from 13 residues. CDR3 bases: TGCGCCAGCAGCCAAGATCTGACCCACGAGCAGTACTTC. It is translated as CASSQDLTHEQYF.

This chain links TRBV4-1 with TRBJ2-4; TRBD1 matches 9 bases. Germline CDR1 MGHRA, CDR2 YSYEKL. Unmatched junction bases numbered 15, after V lost 3 bases and J lost 0 bases. The CDR3 loop spans 20 amino acids. The CDR3 region is CASSHQVGGTGILAKNIQYF. The CDR3 DNA follows: TGCGCCAGCAGCCACCAAGTTGGGGGGACAGGGATTCTAGCCAAAAACATTCAGTACTTC.